The 26 T cell receptor beta chains given below trace back to one sample, sequenced in a study of beta chain features in type 1 diabetes. Overall study results and limits: Moderate but significant shortening of TCRB CDR3s was recorded in all four CD4+ subsets from Type 1 diabetes patients.

Sequenced material consisted of expressed TCRB transcripts (all of the isolated RNA was reverse transcribed). Generated by immunoSEQ multiplex PCR, the TCRdb table keeps only in-frame clones and is missing some. The data hold about 170,000 clones, with around 8% observed a single time. Their specific antigens are unknown. Sequencing was carried out using central memory CD4+ T cells from blood. The receptors stem from a woman aged 40-49 years with type 1 diabetes.

V is TRBV5-4 and J is TRBJ1-3; 7 bases fit TRBD1. The CDR3 contains 14 residues. Trimming cost V 4 bases and J 2 bases; bases outside gene matches: 3. The germline CDR1 and CDR2 sequences are SGHNT and YYREEE (reference sequence). In DNA form, the CDR3 reads TGTGCCAGCAGCCCTGGGACAGCTGGAAACACCATATATTTT. Protein product: CASSPGTAGNTIYF.

The J gene is TRBJ2-3, the V gene TRBV29-1; 8 nucleotides agree with TRBD1. The CDR3 is 14 residues long. The germline gives CDR1 SQVTM, CDR2 ANQGSEA. Losses at the gene ends were 2 bases for V and 3 bases for J; bases not matched to a gene: 4. The CDR3 region has the DNA TGCAGCGTTGAAAGGGACAGGAAAACAGATACGCAGTATTTT. It is translated as CSVERDRKTDTQYF.

This chain uses TRBV4-1 with TRBJ1-1; D gene ambiguous. Trimming removed 6 bases from V and 1 base from J, with 9 bases in between. The CDR3 contains 13 residues. Per germline, CDR1 MGHRA and CDR2 YSYEKL. CDR3 residues: CASSTSGNTEAFF. CDR3 nucleotides: TGCGCCAGCAGTACCTCGGGGAACACTGAAGCTTTCTTT.

The gene calls are TRBV30 and TRBJ1-2, with D possibly TRBD1 on 5 matching bases. There are 15 residues in the CDR3. The V gene's germline CDR1 is GTSNPN and CDR2 SVGIG (reference sequence). V lost 3 bases, J lost 2 bases, and 16 bases lay in between. DNA for the CDR3: TGTGCCTGGAGACCCCCTGGGGGGAAGAACTATGGCTACACCTTC. The encoded protein is CAWRPPGGKNYGYTF.

The CDR3 coding sequence is TGTGCCAGCACACCTCTGGGCAGGGTTCAGCCCCAGCATTTT. This encodes CASTPLGRVQPQHF. The rearrangement uses TRBV28 and TRBJ1-5; a possible D gene is TRBD1 (5 bases). The CDR3 runs 14 residues. V dropped 7 bases and J dropped 6 bases, with 16 bases sitting between them. Germline V CDR1 and CDR2: MDHEN, SYDVKM.

The chain recombines TRBV7-2 with TRBJ2-2, with D perhaps matching TRBD2 (5 bases). CDR3 length: 13 amino acids. Germline loops: CDR1 SGHTA, CDR2 FQGNSA. Trimming stripped 1 base from V and 7 bases from J, with 7 bases between. This chain's CDR3 is CASSLGRVGELFF. The DNA for the CDR3 is TGTGCCAGCAGCTTAGGGCGGGTCGGGGAGCTGTTTTTT.

The gene calls are TRBV25-1 and TRBJ1-5; the D gene is possibly TRBD1 (5 bases). V lost 5 bases to trimming and J lost 0 bases, with 11 bases between them. The CDR3 extends over 15 amino acids. Germline V lookup: CDR1 MGHDK, CDR2 SYGVNS. In DNA form, the CDR3 reads TGTGCCAGCAGTTCAGACAGTTATAGCAATCAGCCCCAGCATTTT. This codes for CASSSDSYSNQPQHF.

This clone was seen many times. This rearrangement joins TRBV5-1 to TRBJ2-5; unclear D gene. The germline V and J ends were trimmed by 2 bases and 2 bases, with 13 bases remaining between them. Germline-derived CDR1 and CDR2 are SGHRS and YFSETQ. The CDR3 runs to 15 residues. For the CDR3, the DNA is TGCGCCAGCAGCTTCAATTCGGTTGCTCAAGAGACCCAGTACTTC. Amino acid sequence: CASSFNSVAQETQYF.

In this sample, this clone turned up a few times. This chain connects TRBV29-1 to TRBJ2-5; tentative D call: TRBD2 (5 bases). This CDR3 contains 12 residues. Germline CDR1 is SQVTM and CDR2 is ANQGSEA. The V end lost 4 bases, the J end lost 3 bases, and 9 bases lay between the germline ends. CDR3 in amino acids: CSVVWREETQYF. CDR3 DNA sequence: TGCAGCGTTGTGTGGCGGGAAGAGACCCAGTACTTC. The variable domain in full, with the rest retrieved from reference TRBV29-1 and TRBJ2-5, is SAVISQKPSRDICQRGTSLTIQCQVDSQVTMMFWYRQQPGQSLTLIATANQGSEATYESGFVIDKFPISRPNLTFSTLTVSNMSPEDSSIYLCSVVWREETQYFGPGTRLLVL.

The rearrangement uses TRBV5-1 and TRBJ2-5, with TRBD1 as a possible D gene (6 bases). Between the trimmed V and J ends, which lost 4 bases and 2 bases, there was a span of 9 bases. The CDR3 has 13 amino acids. Looked up from germline, CDR1 is SGHRS and CDR2 is YFSETQ. The CDR3 DNA reads as TGCGCCAGCAGCCTGGGGGCACAAGAGACCCAGTACTTC. It yields the protein CASSLGAQETQYF. Combining the CDR3 with reference TRBV5-1 and TRBJ2-5 gives the whole variable domain KAGVTQTPRYLIKTRGQQVTLSCSPISGHRSVSWYQQTPGQGLQFLFEYFSETQRNKGNFPGRFSGRQFSNSRSEMNVSTLELGDSALYLCASSLGAQETQYFGPGTRLLVL.

The CDR3 sequence: CSVAGTGRGYNEQFF. The CDR3 region has the DNA TGCAGCGTTGCCGGGACAGGGAGGGGCTACAATGAGCAGTTCTTC. V usage is TRBV29-1 and J usage is TRBJ2-1; the match to TRBD1 covers 9 bases. Losses at the gene ends were 4 bases for V and 3 bases for J; bases not matched to a gene: 7. The CDR3 is 15 amino acids. CDR1 SQVTM and CDR2 ANQGSEA come from the germline V gene.

This chain uses TRBV14 with TRBJ2-5; 11 positions agree with TRBD2. This CDR3 has 15 residues. J was trimmed by 4 bases and V by 6 bases; bases with no gene match: 7. Germline V gene data show CDR1 as SGHDN and CDR2 as FVKESK. The CDR3: CASSVVAGGGETQYF. The DNA of the CDR3 is TGTGCCAGCAGTGTCGTAGCGGGAGGGGGAGAGACCCAGTACTTC.

The chain links TRBV7-3 to TRBJ2-1; possible D gene TRBD1, 7 bases. V lost 5 bases, J lost 6 bases, and 14 bases lay in between. Germline V CDR1 and CDR2: SGHTA, FQGTGA. CDR3 length: 14 amino acids. As DNA, the CDR3 is TGTGCCAGCAGCGGAGGGGGACAGTCCAATGAGCAGTTCTTC. It specifies CASSGGGQSNEQFF.

This clone was found many times. This sequence joins TRBV29-1 and TRBJ2-2, with TRBD1 matching 8 bases. Trimming at V came to 7 bases and at J to 10 bases, leaving 8 bases not matched to a gene. The CDR3 loop spans 12 amino acids. Germline V gives CDR1 SQVTM, CDR2 ANQGSEA. The CDR3 coding sequence is TGCAGCGGTAGGACAGGGTTTAAGGAGCTGTTTTTT. Translating it yields CSGRTGFKELFF.

This chain connects TRBV30 to TRBJ2-7, with 7 bases that match TRBD1. There are 13 residues in the CDR3. Germline V gene sequence: CDR1 GTSNPN, CDR2 SVGIG (reference sequence). The ends lost 7 bases at V and 7 bases at J; junction bases unmatched: 13. The CDR3 nucleotides are TGTGCCTTTGACAGGGTCATCGGTGGGGAGCAGTACTTC. Residues: CAFDRVIGGEQYF. The full variable domain, its missing parts supplied by reference TRBV30 and TRBJ2-7, is SQTIHQWPATLVQPVGSPLSLECTVEGTSNPNLYWYRQAAGRGLQLLFYSVGIGQISSEVPQNLSASRPQDRQFILSSKKLLLSDSGFYLCAFDRVIGGEQYFGPGTRLTVT.

The rearrangement uses TRBV7-9 and TRBJ2-5, with 8 nucleotides matching TRBD2. V shed 3 bases, J shed 0 bases, and the junction held 3 bases outside the gene matches. Germline V gene lookup returns CDR1 SEHNR and CDR2 FQNEAQ (reference sequence). The CDR3 has 15 amino acids. The CDR3 coding sequence is TGTGCCAGCAGCTTCTATAGCGGGGACCAAGAGACCCAGTACTTC. It codes for CASSFYSGDQETQYF.

The gene calls are TRBV5-1 and TRBJ1-1; 10 bases agree with TRBD1. Germline lookup yields CDR1 SGHRS and CDR2 YFSETQ. The V gene end was trimmed by 0 bases and the J gene end by 6 bases; junction bases not matched to a gene: 11. This CDR3 comprises 17 residues. CDR3 in DNA: TGCGCCAGCAGCTTGGATTGGACAGGGGGTGGGACGGCTGAAGCTTTCTTT. It is translated as CASSLDWTGGGTAEAFF.

This clone has more than one count but fewer than ten. The CDR3 loop is CASSPMRGEKLFF. In DNA form, the CDR3 reads TGTGCCAGCAGCCCCATGCGGGGTGAAAAACTGTTTTTT. The chain employs TRBV7-3 and TRBJ1-4; unclear D gene. The CDR3 sequence is 13 residues long. Looked up from germline, CDR1 is SGHTA and CDR2 is FQGTGA. Trimming took 5 bases from V and 7 from J, leaving 11 bases between them.

The chain carries TRBV4-1 and TRBJ2-1; 11 positions agree with TRBD2. Germline V CDR1 and CDR2: MGHRA, YSYEKL. J gave up 7 bases and V 4 bases, and 12 bases lay outside the gene matches. CDR3 length equals 17 residues. The CDR3: CASSPSPLAGGRNEQFF. The CDR3 DNA sequence: TGCGCCAGCAGCCCCTCCCCGCTAGCGGGAGGTAGGAATGAGCAGTTCTTC.

The sample holds a few counts of this clone. The chain recombines TRBV7-9 with TRBJ1-1; perhaps TRBD1 as D (5 bases). In germline, CDR1 is SEHNR, CDR2 FQNEAQ (reference sequence). Trimming removed 3 bases at V and 8 bases at J, with 19 bases between. This CDR3 is 15 amino acids long. This CDR3 reads CASSFDSRQISEAFF. The CDR3 nucleotides read TGTGCCAGCAGCTTTGACTCTCGACAGATTAGCGAAGCTTTCTTT. Filled out from reference TRBV7-9 and TRBJ1-1, the complete variable domain reads DTGVSQNPRHKITKRGQNVTFRCDPISEHNRLYWYRQTLGQGPEFLTYFQNEAQLEKSRLLSDRFSAERPKGSFSTLEIQRTEQGDSAMYLCASSFDSRQISEAFFGQGTRLTVV.

The rearrangement uses TRBV15 and TRBJ2-7; D not resolved. This CDR3 spans 15 amino acids. Looked up from germline, CDR1 is LNHNV and CDR2 is YYDKDF (reference sequence). V lost 0 bases, J lost 9 bases, and 18 bases lay in between. CDR3 bases: TGTGCCACCAGCAGAGATCGGGTCGGAGAGAACGGGCAGTACTTC. Translated, it gives CATSRDRVGENGQYF.

This clone was counted at least ten times. This sequence joins TRBV7-9 and TRBJ1-6; D unresolved. V lost 3 bases, J lost 7 bases, and 10 bases lay in between. Germline loops: CDR1 SEHNR, CDR2 FQNEAQ (reference sequence). CDR3 length: 14 amino acids. CDR3: CASSFLGANSPLHF. Written as DNA, the CDR3 is TGTGCCAGCAGCTTCCTAGGTGCCAATTCACCCCTCCACTTT.

This clone appeared a few times. This chain uses TRBV30 with TRBJ2-1; 8 bases match TRBD2. Germline V gene sequence: CDR1 GTSNPN, CDR2 SVGIG (reference sequence). Trimming at V came to 0 bases and at J to 2 bases, leaving 3 bases not matched to a gene. CDR3 length: 15 residues. In DNA, the CDR3 is TGTGCCTGGAGTGTGGGTAGCGGGACCTACAATGAGCAGTTCTTC. Translated, it gives CAWSVGSGTYNEQFF.

V gene TRBV10-3 combines with J gene TRBJ1-1; D gene ambiguous. CDR3 size: 13 residues. Trimming removed 5 bases from V and 4 bases from J, with 11 bases in between. The germline gives CDR1 ENHRY, CDR2 SYGVKD. CDR3 in amino acids: CAISSSPGTEAFF. The CDR3 DNA is TGTGCCATCAGTTCAAGTCCGGGCACTGAAGCTTTCTTT.

This chain links TRBV2 with TRBJ1-5; 9 bases align to TRBD1. Losses at the gene ends were 6 bases for V and 5 bases for J; bases not matched to a gene: 8. The CDR3 has 15 amino acids. Germline CDR1 and CDR2: SNHLY and FYNNEI. The CDR3 is CASRRTGGADQPQHF. Written as DNA, the CDR3 is TGTGCCAGCAGACGTACAGGGGGCGCGGATCAGCCCCAGCATTTT.

The gene calls are TRBV7-2 and TRBJ2-4; 11 positions agree with TRBD1. The CDR3 consists of 16 residues. CDR1 and CDR2 (germline): SGHTA, FQGNSA. V was clipped by 5 bases and J by 2 bases; unmatched bases: 5. This chain's CDR3 is CASSPRTGGTKNIQYF. The CDR3 bases are TGTGCCAGCAGCCCCCGGACAGGGGGCACCAAAAACATTCAGTACTTC.